This T cell receptor beta chain is drawn from a study of control samples from healthy donors and cancer patients. Clones were read by immunoSEQ multiplex PCR, and TCRdb kept only the in-frame ones, dropping some. The sample holds about 81,000 clones, about 93% seen once. The receptor was isolated from a woman aged 18-29 years in good health. Sequencing input: blood.

Written as DNA, the CDR3 is TGCGCCAGCAGCTTGGCTCTAGCTACCAATGAGCAGTTCTTC. This translates into CASSLALATNEQFF. This chain joins TRBV5-1 and TRBJ2-1, with D tentatively TRBD2 (5 bases). The ends were cut back, 0 bases at V and 6 bases at J, with 10 bases in the middle. Per the germline V gene, CDR1 is SGHRS and CDR2 is YFSETQ. This CDR3 has 14 residues.